This T cell receptor (beta chain) emerged from a study of blood T cell repertoires in COVID-19. About the research overall: Acute and convalescent COVID-19 specimens originated in the United States, Italy and Spain. PBMCs, B-cell-depleted T cells, or T cells were the source of the cDNA or gDNA that made up the material.

In the original workflow: Nucleated cell counts were estimated from reference gene primer amplification. Data came from immunoSEQ multiplex PCR; TCRdb stores just in-frame clones and leaves some out. From that table come the V and J calls and clone size; the DNA was used to work out D and trimming. The table lists fewer than 90,000 clones, around nine tenths of them singletons. V dropped 6 bases and J dropped 0; count of bases not matched to a gene: 5. CDR1 and CDR2 from the germline V gene are MNHEY and SVGAGI. CDR3 length: 15 residues. The J gene is TRBJ1-5, the V gene TRBV6-5; 7 bases are a match to TRBD1. Material for sequencing was peripheral blood. The source is a man aged 45-65 years with active or convalescent COVID-19. Written as DNA, the CDR3 is TGTGCCAGCAGACCGACAGGGTATAGCAATCAGCCCCAGCATTTT. Residues: CASRPTGYSNQPQHF.